These 32 T cell receptor beta chains were sequenced from one sample in a study of shared clonotypes between healthy human individuals. Repertoires were generated with immunoSEQ multiplex PCR, while TCRdb's copy carries only in-frame clones and drops some. The table includes roughly 2.2 million clones, under 95% detected once. The sample was naive CD4+ T cells from PBMCs. The sample's subset: CD45RA+ positively selected. The receptors were gathered from a man younger than 30 in good health. Some clones in this sample may be carry-over from other donors' samples.

The chain employs TRBV5-1 and TRBJ2-7, with 7 bases aligning to TRBD1. The germline V gene has CDR1 SGHRS and CDR2 YFSETQ. The J segment lost 3 bases and the V segment lost 3 bases, leaving 12 bases of the junction unmatched. The CDR3 consists of 16 residues. In DNA form, the CDR3 reads TGCGCCAGCAGCTCCTCTACCGGGACAGAAAACTACGAGCAGTACTTC. Residues: CASSSSTGTENYEQYF.

The chain couples TRBV7-3 to TRBJ2-5, with 7 bases fitting TRBD2. The CDR3 spans 15 residues. V was pared by 3 bases and J by 2 bases, with 6 bases of the junction left unmatched. Germline V gene sequence: CDR1 SGHTA, CDR2 FQGTGA. The CDR3: CASSLIAGAQETQYF. CDR3 nucleotides: TGTGCCAGCAGCTTGATAGCGGGCGCACAAGAGACCCAGTACTTC. Supplemented by reference TRBV7-3 and TRBJ2-5, the full variable domain reads GAGVSQTPSNKVTEKGKYVELRCDPISGHTALYWYRQSLGQGPEFLIYFQGTGAADDSGLPNDRFFAVRPEGSVSTLKIQRTERGDSAVYLCASSLIAGAQETQYFGPGTRLLVL.

This clone was found once. The CDR3 sequence is CASSLSARSAYEQYF. CDR3 nucleotide sequence: TGTGCCAGCAGTCTTAGCGCCAGATCAGCCTACGAGCAGTACTTC. The V gene is TRBV28, the J gene TRBJ2-7, with D perhaps TRBD2 (5 bases). CDR3 length equals 15 residues. CDR1 and CDR2 from the germline V gene are MDHEN and SYDVKM. Trimming took 5 bases from V and 2 from J, leaving 16 bases between them.

This sequence joins TRBV5-1 and TRBJ2-1; D remains unclear. V was cut by 1 base and J by 5 bases, with 10 bases left in between. The CDR3 runs 14 residues. The germline V gene has CDR1 SGHRS and CDR2 YFSETQ. The chain's CDR3 is CASSLTPGHNEQFF. Written as DNA, the CDR3 is TGCGCCAGCAGCTTGACTCCGGGCCACAATGAGCAGTTCTTC.

V usage is TRBV28 and J usage is TRBJ1-3; D may be TRBD1 (6 bases). V was cut by 1 base and J by 2 bases, with 12 bases left in between. Germline CDR1 MDHEN, CDR2 SYDVKM. The length of the CDR3 is 16 residues. CDR3: CASSLSGGTTGNTIYF. The CDR3, as DNA: TGTGCCAGCAGTTTATCCGGGGGGACAACTGGAAACACCATATATTTT.

J is TRBJ1-5 and V is TRBV14; D not resolved. V was pared by 1 base and J by 12 bases, with 13 bases between. The V gene's germline CDR1 is SGHDN and CDR2 FVKESK. The CDR3 has 13 residues. This chain's CDR3 is CASSQGGDRLQHF. The CDR3 DNA follows: TGTGCCAGCAGCCAAGGAGGAGATCGGCTCCAGCATTTT.

With respect to this clone: The junction differs from germline at one of its ends, possibly a read error. J is TRBJ2-5 and V is TRBV11-1; TRBD2 aligns across 7 bases. The CDR3 length is 15 residues. CDR1 and CDR2 (germline): SGHAT, FQDESV (reference sequence). The CDR3 sequence is CASSLRGENQETQYF. CDR3 DNA: TGTGCCAGCAGCTTACGGGGGGAAAACCAGGAGACCCAGTACTTC.

J is TRBJ1-1 and V is TRBV5-1, with 7 bases aligning to TRBD1. Trimming at V came to 0 bases and at J to 5 bases, leaving 7 bases not matched to a gene. This CDR3 spans 15 amino acids. Germline assignment: CDR1 SGHRS and CDR2 YFSETQ. The CDR3 sequence: CASSLAGEGATEAFF. CDR3 in DNA: TGCGCCAGCAGCTTGGCCGGGGAGGGGGCGACTGAAGCTTTCTTT.

This rearrangement joins TRBV18 to TRBJ2-2; 9 bases are a match to TRBD1. Germline V gene lookup returns CDR1 KGHSH and CDR2 LQKENI. The CDR3 totals 15 residues. J was trimmed by 2 bases and V by 5 bases; bases with no gene match: 3. CDR3 in amino acids: CASSVTGGNTGELFF. CDR3 bases: TGTGCCAGCTCAGTGACAGGGGGAAACACCGGGGAGCTGTTTTTT.

V and J are TRBV28 and TRBJ1-5; possibly TRBD1 for D (5 bases). The V gene lost 7 bases and the J gene lost 3 bases, with 13 bases spanning the gap. CDR3 length: 14 amino acids. Per germline, CDR1 MDHEN and CDR2 SYDVKM. CDR3 protein: CASKDNAYNQPQHF. CDR3 in DNA: TGTGCCAGCAAGGACAATGCGTACAATCAGCCCCAGCATTTT.

This rearrangement joins TRBV6-1 to TRBJ1-5, with D perhaps matching TRBD1 (6 bases). Germline V gene sequence: CDR1 MNHNS, CDR2 SASEGT. V lost 5 bases and J lost 1, with 12 bases in between. This CDR3 has 15 amino acids. The CDR3 loop reads CASSLVGQSNQPQHF. Written as DNA, the CDR3 is TGTGCCAGCAGTCTTGTAGGACAGAGCAATCAGCCCCAGCATTTT.

This clone was counted once. The chain combines TRBV5-1 with TRBJ2-7; 11 nucleotides line up with TRBD2. With 4 bases clipped from V and 0 bases from J, the junction kept 3 bases outside the gene matches. The CDR3 totals 15 residues. CDR1 and CDR2 (germline): SGHRS, YFSETQ. The CDR3 here is CASSAGLADSYEQYF. CDR3 DNA sequence: TGCGCCAGCAGCGCGGGACTAGCGGACTCCTACGAGCAGTACTTC.

The rearrangement links TRBV18 to TRBJ2-1; 7 nucleotides align to TRBD1. The junction had 4 bases not matched to a gene; V was cut back by 1 base and J by 7 bases. Germline V gene lookup returns CDR1 KGHSH and CDR2 LQKENI. This CDR3 has 14 residues. CDR3 nucleotide sequence: TGTGCCAGCTCACCACAGGGGGCGCATAATGAGCAGTTCTTC. Protein: CASSPQGAHNEQFF.

The chain employs TRBV5-1 and TRBJ2-7, with a tentative D call TRBD1 (7 bases). Germline V gene lookup returns CDR1 SGHRS and CDR2 YFSETQ. The length of the CDR3 is 16 residues. Trimming removed 0 bases at V and 4 bases at J, with 17 bases between. CDR3 sequence: CASSLELARGRYEQYF. The CDR3 nucleotides are TGCGCCAGCAGCTTGGAGTTGGCCAGGGGGAGGTACGAGCAGTACTTC.

The chain recombines TRBV6-5 with TRBJ2-2; no firm D call. Trimming removed 2 bases at V and 6 bases at J, with 7 bases between. This CDR3 has 13 amino acids. In germline, CDR1 is MNHEY, CDR2 SVGAGI. CDR3 residues: CASSYGLPGELFF. CDR3 DNA sequence: TGTGCCAGCAGTTACGGGTTGCCCGGGGAGCTGTTTTTT.

The V and J genes are TRBV10-1 and TRBJ1-5; D is perhaps TRBD1 (6 bases). The CDR3 spans 14 residues. The germline gives CDR1 WNHNN, CDR2 SYGVQD (reference sequence). V lost 7 bases to trimming and J lost 4 bases, with 14 bases between them. The CDR3 region has the DNA TGCGCCAGCAATAGAGACAGGCCTAATCAGCCCCAGCATTTT. It translates to CASNRDRPNQPQHF.

The chain carries TRBV19 and TRBJ2-6; 7 positions match TRBD1. The CDR3 extends over 19 amino acids. J was trimmed by 2 bases and V by 7 bases; bases with no gene match: 17. Germline V gives CDR1 LNHDA, CDR2 SQIVND (reference sequence). CDR3 bases: TGTGCCAGTATCCCCTCGCAGGGGGATCGCCCAACTGGGGCCAACGTCCTGACTTTC. This codes for CASIPSQGDRPTGANVLTF.

As for this clone: Distinct nucleotide sequences in the sample also encode this CDR3. V and J are TRBV30 and TRBJ1-5, with TRBD1 identical over 7 bases. The CDR3 loop spans 13 amino acids. V dropped 0 bases and J dropped 4; count of bases not matched to a gene: 0. The V gene's germline CDR1 is GTSNPN and CDR2 SVGIG (reference sequence). CDR3 residues: CAWSVQGNQPQHF. CDR3 coding DNA: TGTGCCTGGAGTGTACAGGGGAATCAGCCCCAGCATTTT.

Of note for this clone: This specimen includes other DNA sequences encoding the same CDR3. This chain joins TRBV5-1 and TRBJ2-3, with D possibly matching TRBD1 (6 bases). This CDR3 is built from 15 residues. Germline CDR1 and CDR2: SGHRS and YFSETQ. V was pared by 2 bases and J by 0 bases, with 10 bases between. In DNA, the CDR3 is TGCGCCAGCAGCTTAGGACAGACTAGCACAGATACGCAGTATTTT. Amino acid sequence: CASSLGQTSTDTQYF.

The V call is TRBV19, the J call TRBJ1-2, with 9 bases lining up with TRBD1. The V and J ends lost 5 bases and 2 bases, in that order; junction bases with no gene match: 6. CDR1 and CDR2 (germline): LNHDA, SQIVND (reference sequence). The length of the CDR3 is 15 residues. The CDR3 nucleotides are TGTGCCAGTAGTCCCGGGACAGGGCGCAACTATGGCTACACCTTC. Protein: CASSPGTGRNYGYTF.

This clone was seen once. This sequence joins TRBV28 and TRBJ1-5; 8 bases map to TRBD1. The germline V gene has CDR1 MDHEN and CDR2 SYDVKM. After removal of 7 bases from V and 6 bases from J, the junction contained 14 bases not matched to a gene. This CDR3 is built from 16 residues. The CDR3 protein is CASTPGGTGEGQPQHF. DNA of the CDR3: TGTGCCAGCACCCCTGGGGGGACAGGCGAGGGTCAGCCCCAGCATTTT. The full variable domain, its missing parts supplied by reference TRBV28 and TRBJ1-5, is DVKVTQSSRYLVKRTGEKVFLECVQDMDHENMFWYRQDPGLGLRLIYFSYDVKMKEKGDIPEGYSVSREKKERFSLILESASTNQTSMYLCASTPGGTGEGQPQHFGDGTRLSIL.

This rearrangement joins TRBV6-6 to TRBJ1-1, with a possible D match to TRBD1 (5 bases). Per germline, CDR1 MNHNY and CDR2 SVGAGI (reference sequence). The CDR3 has 16 residues. CDR3 amino acids: CSSRGGRRYEGAEAFF. CDR3 nucleotide sequence: TGTTCCTCTAGGGGCGGCCGCAGGTATGAAGGCGCTGAAGCTTTCTTT.

This chain links TRBV19 with TRBJ2-6; D not certain. The CDR3 has 16 amino acids. The V end lost 5 bases, the J end lost 1 base, and 12 bases lay between the germline ends. The germline gives CDR1 LNHDA, CDR2 SQIVND (reference sequence). CDR3 in amino acids: CASSDTKSSGANVLTF. Written as DNA, the CDR3 is TGTGCCAGTAGTGACACGAAGAGTTCTGGGGCCAACGTCCTGACTTTC.

This sequence joins TRBV6-5 and TRBJ1-3; D ambiguous. Germline lookup yields CDR1 MNHEY and CDR2 SVGAGI. The CDR3 consists of 14 residues. V lost 6 bases and J 0 bases, leaving 9 bases between the germline ends. The CDR3 protein is CASSRSSSGNTIYF. The CDR3, as DNA: TGTGCCAGCAGCCGCAGCAGCTCTGGAAACACCATATATTTT.

As to this clone: This CDR3 is also generated by other DNA sequences in the sample. V usage is TRBV6-6 and J usage is TRBJ1-2; D call uncertain. Germline CDR1 and CDR2: MNHNY and SVGAGI (reference sequence). The CDR3 totals 14 residues. The germline V and J ends were trimmed by 2 bases and 2 bases, with 9 bases remaining between them. Here the CDR3 reads CASSYPGSNYGYTF. CDR3 sequence (DNA): TGTGCCAGCAGTTACCCGGGTTCAAACTATGGCTACACCTTC.

About this clone itself: The sample has other DNA sequences that encode this CDR3 too. The chain links TRBV5-1 to TRBJ2-3, with D uncertain. V dropped 0 bases and J dropped 3 bases, with 5 bases sitting between them. The CDR3 sequence is 13 residues long. Germline V gene sequence: CDR1 SGHRS, CDR2 YFSETQ. The CDR3 DNA reads as TGCGCCAGCAGCTTGGAATCGACAGATACGCAGTATTTT. Translating gives CASSLESTDTQYF.

The CDR3 DNA reads TGTGCCAGCAGCCACCCGGGAGGGGGGGAGCAGTTCTTC. It yields the protein CASSHPGGGEQFF. This chain joins TRBV4-2 and TRBJ2-1; 8 bases line up with TRBD2. Looked up from germline, CDR1 is LGHNA and CDR2 is YNFKEQ. The CDR3 is 13 residues long. V lost 3 bases to trimming and J lost 10 bases; unmatched junction nucleotides: 5.

The V and J genes are TRBV28 and TRBJ2-7; tentatively, D is TRBD1 (5 bases). CDR1 is MDHEN and CDR2 is SYDVKM in the germline V gene. Between the trimmed V and J ends, which lost 6 bases and 2 bases, there was a span of 14 bases. The CDR3 length is 14 residues. CDR3 protein: CASSSGSPPYEQYF. The CDR3 DNA sequence: TGTGCCAGCAGCTCAGGGTCCCCCCCCTACGAGCAGTACTTC. Filled out from reference TRBV28 and TRBJ2-7, the complete variable domain reads DVKVTQSSRYLVKRTGEKVFLECVQDMDHENMFWYRQDPGLGLRLIYFSYDVKMKEKGDIPEGYSVSREKKERFSLILESASTNQTSMYLCASSSGSPPYEQYFGPGTRLTVT.

The chain employs TRBV28 and TRBJ2-3; weak D call: TRBD2 (5 bases). The germline CDR1 and CDR2 sequences are MDHEN and SYDVKM. The CDR3 runs 16 residues. The V end was cut by 4 bases, the J end by 0 bases, with 14 bases between. The CDR3 protein is CASSSPMRASTDTQYF. In nucleotides, the CDR3 is TGTGCCAGCAGTTCTCCGATGCGGGCTAGCACAGATACGCAGTATTTT.

In this sample, this clone turned up once. The CDR3 is CASSLSGLYRAARDEAFF. Written as DNA, the CDR3 is TGTGCCAGCAGTTTAAGCGGTTTGTATCGGGCAGCGAGAGATGAAGCTTTCTTT. This rearrangement joins TRBV28 to TRBJ1-1; D is ambiguous. With 2 bases removed from V and 7 bases from J, the gap between germline ends came to 26 bases. Germline-derived CDR1 and CDR2 are MDHEN and SYDVKM. The CDR3 length is 18 residues.

J is TRBJ2-3 and V is TRBV7-2, with a weak D call TRBD2 (6 bases). Germline lookup yields CDR1 SGHTA and CDR2 FQGNSA. V was cut by 5 bases and J by 1 base, with 16 bases left in between. The CDR3 has 16 residues. CDR3 residues: CASSPVLGGGTDTQYF. CDR3 DNA sequence: TGTGCCAGCAGCCCGGTGTTGGGAGGAGGCACAGATACGCAGTATTTT.

This chain joins TRBV5-1 and TRBJ2-3, with D unresolved. Germline V gene sequence: CDR1 SGHRS, CDR2 YFSETQ. The CDR3 length is 15 residues. With 1 base removed from V and 1 base from J, the gap between germline ends came to 10 bases. As DNA, the CDR3 is TGCGCCAGCAGCTTGCTGGGAATGGGCACAGATACGCAGTATTTT. Translation gives CASSLLGMGTDTQYF.